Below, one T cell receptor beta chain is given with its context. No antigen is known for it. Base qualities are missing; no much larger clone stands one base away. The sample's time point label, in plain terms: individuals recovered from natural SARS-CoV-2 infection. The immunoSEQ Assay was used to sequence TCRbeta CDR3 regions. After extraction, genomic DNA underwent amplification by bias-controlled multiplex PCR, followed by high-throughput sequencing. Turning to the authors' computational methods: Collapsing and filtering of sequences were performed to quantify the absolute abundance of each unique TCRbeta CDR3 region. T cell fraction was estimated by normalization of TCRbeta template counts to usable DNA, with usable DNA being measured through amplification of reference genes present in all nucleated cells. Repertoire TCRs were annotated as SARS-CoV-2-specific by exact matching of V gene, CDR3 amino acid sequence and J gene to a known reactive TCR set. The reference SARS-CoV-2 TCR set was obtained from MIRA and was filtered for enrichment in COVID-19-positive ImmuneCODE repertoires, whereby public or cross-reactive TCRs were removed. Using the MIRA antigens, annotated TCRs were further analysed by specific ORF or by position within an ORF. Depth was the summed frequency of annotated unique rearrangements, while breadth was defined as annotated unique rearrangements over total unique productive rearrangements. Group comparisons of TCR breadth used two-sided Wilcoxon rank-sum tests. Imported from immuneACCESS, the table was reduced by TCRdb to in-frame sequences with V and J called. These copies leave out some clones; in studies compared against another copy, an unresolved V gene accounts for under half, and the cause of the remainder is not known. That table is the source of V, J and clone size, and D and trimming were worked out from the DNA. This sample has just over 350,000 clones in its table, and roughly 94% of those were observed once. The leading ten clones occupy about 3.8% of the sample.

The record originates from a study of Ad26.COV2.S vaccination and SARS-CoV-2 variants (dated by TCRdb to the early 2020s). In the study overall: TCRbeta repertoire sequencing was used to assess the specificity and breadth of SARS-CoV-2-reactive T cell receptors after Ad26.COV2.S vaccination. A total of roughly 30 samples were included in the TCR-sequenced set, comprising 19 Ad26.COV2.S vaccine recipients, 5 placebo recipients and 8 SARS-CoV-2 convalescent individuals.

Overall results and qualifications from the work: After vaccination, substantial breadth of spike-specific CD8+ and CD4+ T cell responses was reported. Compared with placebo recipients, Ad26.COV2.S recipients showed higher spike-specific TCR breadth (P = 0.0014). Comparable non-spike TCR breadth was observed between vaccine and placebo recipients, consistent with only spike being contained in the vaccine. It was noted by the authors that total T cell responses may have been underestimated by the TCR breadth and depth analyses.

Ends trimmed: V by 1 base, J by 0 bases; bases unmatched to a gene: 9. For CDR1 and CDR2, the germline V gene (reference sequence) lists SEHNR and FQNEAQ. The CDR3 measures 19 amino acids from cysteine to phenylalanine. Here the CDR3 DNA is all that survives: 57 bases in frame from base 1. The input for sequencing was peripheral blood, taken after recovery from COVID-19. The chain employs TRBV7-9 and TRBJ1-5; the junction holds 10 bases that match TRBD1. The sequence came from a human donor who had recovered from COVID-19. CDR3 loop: CASSLERDRGFDSNQPQHF. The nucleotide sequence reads TGTGCCAGCAGCTTAGAGAGGGACAGGGGTTTTGATAGCAATCAGCCCCAGCATTTT.